These 13 T cell receptor beta chains came from one sample sequenced in a study of T-cell reconstitution after alpha-beta-depleted transplantation in children. Molecular barcoding with unique molecular identifiers was used for the TCRbeta library. TCRdb redid the calling of the PCR reads with MiXCR, one entry per CDR3 protein. The sample holds under 250,000 distinct CDR3 sequences, roughly 18% seen once. The specimen comprised PBMCs, mostly from graft donor cells, sampled 360 days after TCRalphabeta/CD19-depleted stem cell transplant. The receptors were gathered from a male patient between 2 and 15 years old who had a stem cell transplant for acute lymphoblastic leukemia, so the T cells may come from the graft donor.

The chain has TRBV5-1 and TRBJ1-1; tentative D call: TRBD1 (6 bases). Deletions cut 2 bases from V and 3 bases from J, with 20 bases between. CDR3 length: 17 amino acids. Germline V gives CDR1 SGHRS, CDR2 YFSETQ. In DNA form, the CDR3 reads TGCGCCAGCAGCTTTGACAGGCTTCGCCTGGGGGACACTGAAGCTTTCTTT. Translating gives CASSFDRLRLGDTEAFF.

This chain uses TRBV6-5 with TRBJ1-5; tentative D call: TRBD1 (5 bases). Trimming left V 1 base short and J 10 bases short, with 11 bases between. The CDR3 length is 13 residues. The V gene's germline CDR1 is MNHEY and CDR2 SVGAGI. The CDR3 DNA reads as TGTGCCAGCAGTTACTTGGGGGTTCAACCCCAGCATTTT. Its protein is CASSYLGVQPQHF.

The chain combines TRBV5-1 with TRBJ2-7, with D possibly being TRBD1 (6 bases). Germline CDR1 is SGHRS and CDR2 is YFSETQ. This CDR3 has 16 amino acids. Trimming cost V 0 bases and J 5 bases, with 18 bases left between them. The CDR3 DNA reads TGCGCCAGCAGCTTGGGCCGGGCAGGGGCGAGGGACGAGCAGTACTTC. Translating it yields CASSLGRAGARDEQYF.

In this sample, this clonotype turned up a few times. The V gene is TRBV6-1, the J gene TRBJ1-1; maybe TRBD1 (5 bases). CDR1 and CDR2 from the germline V gene are MNHNS and SASEGT. V was cut by 6 bases and J by 1 base, with 12 bases left in between. The CDR3 has 14 amino acids. CDR3 nucleotides: TGTGCCAGCAGGAGGGACGGAGGGAACACTGAAGCTTTCTTT. Translating it yields CASRRDGGNTEAFF.

The chain has TRBV15 and TRBJ2-7; TRBD1 is a possible D gene (6 bases). V was clipped by 5 bases and J by 2 bases, with 19 bases between them. The germline gives CDR1 LNHNV, CDR2 YYDKDF (reference sequence). The CDR3 consists of 16 residues. CDR3 in amino acids: CATSGSGANTTYEQYF. The CDR3 DNA reads as TGTGCCACCAGCGGGTCAGGGGCGAATACCACCTACGAGCAGTACTTC.

The J gene is TRBJ1-1, the V gene TRBV2, with D tentatively TRBD1 (6 bases). Trimming shortened V by 5 bases and J by 1 base, and 11 bases separated the two germline ends. CDR1 is SNHLY and CDR2 is FYNNEI in the germline V gene. CDR3 length: 14 amino acids. CDR3 sequence: CASSLQGPNTEAFF. The CDR3 DNA sequence: TGTGCCAGCAGTTTACAGGGCCCGAACACTGAAGCTTTCTTT. Complete variable domain (other parts from reference TRBV2 and TRBJ1-1): EPEVTQTPSHQVTQMGQEVILRCVPISNHLYFYWYRQILGQKVEFLVSFYNNEISEKSEIFDDQFSVERPDGSNFTLKIRSTKLEDSAMYFCASSLQGPNTEAFFGQGTRLTVV.

The chain uses TRBV4-3 and TRBJ2-2; D possibly corresponds to TRBD2 (5 bases). V was clipped by 0 bases and J by 0 bases, with 8 bases between them. CDR1 is LGHNA, CDR2 YSLEER, per germline. There are 16 residues in the CDR3. CDR3 sequence reads: CASSQDLAPNTGELFF. The CDR3 DNA is TGCGCCAGCAGCCAAGATCTAGCTCCGAACACCGGGGAGCTGTTTTTT.

This rearrangement joins TRBV12-3 or TRBV12-4 to TRBJ2-3; 14 nucleotides match TRBD2. CDR3 length: 16 residues. Trimming removed 4 bases from V and 2 bases from J; junction bases left unmatched: 2. The CDR3 coding sequence is TGTGCCAGCAGTTGGACTAGCGGGGGGTTCACAGATACGCAGTATTTT. As protein: CASSWTSGGFTDTQYF.

This clonotype was counted between two and nine times. The V call is TRBV25-1, the J call TRBJ2-7; D gene uncertain. V lost 8 bases to trimming and J lost 5 bases, with 19 bases between them. Germline CDR1 reads MGHDK; CDR2 reads SYGVNS. The CDR3 runs to 14 residues. The CDR3 DNA follows: TGTGCCAGCGGATGGGTTGGGGAAACGGACGAGCAGTACTTC. This encodes CASGWVGETDEQYF.

This clonotype was counted between two and nine times. This sequence joins TRBV7-9 and TRBJ1-1; the match to TRBD1 covers 7 bases. V gave up 4 bases and J gave up 7 bases; unmatched junction bases: 15. Germline V gene lookup returns CDR1 SEHNR and CDR2 FQNEAQ (reference sequence). This CDR3 is 16 amino acids long. CDR3 bases: TGTGCCAGCAGCTCCTTCCGGGGACAGCAGGCGGGTGAAGCTTTCTTT. It is translated as CASSSFRGQQAGEAFF.

The chain combines TRBV4-3 with TRBJ2-2; D gene ambiguous. Trimming took off 0 bases at V and 2 bases at J, with 7 bases between the two ends. CDR3 size: 15 residues. Germline CDR1 reads LGHNA; CDR2 reads YSLEER. The CDR3, as DNA: TGCGCCAGCAGCCAAGATCCAGGAAACACCGGGGAGCTGTTTTTT. Its protein is CASSQDPGNTGELFF.

At least ten counts were recorded for this clonotype. The chain employs TRBV15 and TRBJ2-5, with 8 bases that match TRBD1. The V and J ends lost 0 bases and 4 bases, in that order; junction bases with no gene match: 1. The CDR3 is 14 residues long. CDR1 and CDR2 (germline): LNHNV, YYDKDF (reference sequence). For the CDR3, the DNA is TGTGCCACCAGCAGAGATACAGGGGGAGAGACCCAGTACTTC. It translates to CATSRDTGGETQYF. Combining the CDR3 with reference TRBV15 and TRBJ2-5 gives the whole variable domain DAMVIQNPRYQVTQFGKPVTLSCSQTLNHNVMYWYQQKSSQAPKLLFHYYDKDFNNEADTPDNFQSRRPNTSFCFLDIRSPGLGDTAMYLCATSRDTGGETQYFGPGTRLLVL.

This clonotype was counted between two and nine times. The gene calls are TRBV12-3 or TRBV12-4 and TRBJ2-7; the D is unclear. V was shortened by 5 bases and J by 3 bases, with 8 bases between the two germline ends. The CDR3 consists of 12 residues. This CDR3 reads CASSLRVYEQYF. The CDR3 DNA follows: TGTGCCAGCAGTCTCCGAGTCTACGAGCAGTACTTC.